The T cell receptor (beta chain) under discussion was sequenced for a study of cytotoxic CD8 clonotypes in ibrutinib-treated CLL. Study-level information: Partial responses totalled approximately 25 and complete responses 2; after median roughly 64 months, about 14 remained remitted and approximately twelve progressed. Overall study results and limits: Having risen at ibrutinib response, clonality had fallen back toward baseline by progression.

Note on this clone: Its antigen is currently unknown.

Per germline, CDR1 SEHNR and CDR2 FQNEAQ (reference sequence). The trim removed 6 bases at V and 7 bases at J, leaving 11 bases unmatched. The CDR3 consists of 14 residues. PBMCs that had been cryopreserved were the source of about 2 micrograms of genomic DNA for TCR beta libraries. The intended depth for sequencing was 1 in 200,000 to 1 in 1 million T cells. This table comes from immunoSEQ multiplex PCR, and its TCRdb copy is limited to in-frame clones, with some not included. The table has 27,000 or so clones, 85% seen once; the top ten hold about 8%. This sample comprised PBMCs, obtained after 24 months of ibrutinib treatment. V and J are TRBV7-9 and TRBJ1-1; TRBD1 matches at 7 bases. The source of this sequence is a human donor with chronic lymphocytic leukemia. The CDR3 reads CASRKIQGKGEAFF. In DNA, the CDR3 is TGTGCCAGCAGGAAAATACAGGGGAAGGGTGAAGCTTTCTTT.